This T cell receptor beta chain was sequenced in a study of blood T cell repertoires in COVID-19. Across the whole study: The United States, Italy and Spain supplied acute and convalescent COVID-19 samples.

The CDR3 covers 13 residues. From germline, CDR1 is SNHLY and CDR2 FYNNEI. The V end lost 7 bases, the J end lost 7 bases, and 14 bases lay between the germline ends. Original methodology: Nucleated cell number was recorded as an estimate derived from reference gene primer amplification. Profiled with immunoSEQ multiplex PCR; TCRdb holds only in-frame clones, not every one. V and J calls and clone size follow that table, whereas D and trimming were derived from the DNA. Of 540,000 or so clones in the sample, 70% to 90% were seen once. Seattle researchers signed up patients amid active infection and tracked them longitudinally.

The chain joins TRBV2 to TRBJ1-5; D is possibly TRBD1 (6 bases). Material: peripheral blood. The TCR was taken from a woman aged 50 to 60 with COVID-19, enrolled during active disease. CDR3 bases: TGTGCCAGCACCACAGGGTTAGGACAGCCCCAGCATTTT. Translation: CASTTGLGQPQHF.